These 15 T cell receptor beta chains came from one sample sequenced in a study of CD8+CD57+ T cells in acquired aplastic anemia. Genomic DNA was employed as the template in profiling TCR beta VDJ and CDR3. TCRdb processed the reads anew with MiXCR; each CDR3 protein has one entry. Of about 190,000 distinct CDR3 sequences listed, less than 65% are singletons. Material for sequencing was sorted CD4+, CD8+, or CD8+CD57+ T cells (not recorded which) from PBMCs. The source of these receptors is a human donor in good health, serving as a control.

There are many counts of this clonotype. The chain carries TRBV12-3 or TRBV12-4 and TRBJ2-7; TRBD2 agrees at 8 bases. The J segment lost 4 bases and the V segment lost 6 bases, leaving 11 bases of the junction unmatched. The CDR3 spans 15 residues. The CDR3 nucleotides read TGTGCCAGCAGCACCGGGGGGGACGCAGCATACGAGCAGTACTTC. Translating it yields CASSTGGDAAYEQYF.

The chain combines TRBV7-3 with TRBJ2-5; 16 bases are shared with TRBD2. J was trimmed by 5 bases and V by 5 bases; bases with no gene match: 14. Germline V gene sequence: CDR1 SGHTA, CDR2 FQGTGA. CDR3 length: 19 amino acids. CDR3 nucleotides: TGTGCCAGCAGCAAACGCGGCGGGACTAGCGGGGGGGCGTATGAGACCCAGTACTTC. Amino acid sequence: CASSKRGGTSGGAYETQYF.

To note about this clonotype: Without the conserved terminal phenylalanine or tryptophan, this CDR3 likely stems from a read error. The chain links TRBV7-2 to TRBJ2-3; D perhaps matches TRBD1 (6 bases). This CDR3 contains 14 residues. The V gene's germline CDR1 is SGHTA and CDR2 FQGNSA. Trimming pared 5 bases from V and 2 bases from J, leaving 11 bases between. The CDR3 spells CASSEQGSTDTQYS. CDR3 DNA sequence: TGTGCCAGCAGCGAACAGGGCTCCACAGATACGCAGTATTCT.

The V call is TRBV15, the J call TRBJ1-5; possibly TRBD1 for D (5 bases). From germline, CDR1 is LNHNV and CDR2 YYDKDF (reference sequence). The CDR3 spans 16 residues. V lost 0 bases and J 3 bases, leaving 12 bases between the germline ends. The CDR3 loop reads CATSRDRAGDNQPQHF. CDR3 nucleotide sequence: TGTGCCACCAGCAGAGATCGGGCGGGGGACAATCAGCCCCAGCATTTT.

The J gene is TRBJ2-5, the V gene TRBV5-6; D is perhaps TRBD1 or TRBD2 (6 bases each). This CDR3 comprises 16 residues. V was trimmed by 4 bases and J by 0 bases, leaving 16 bases between them. The germline V gene encodes CDR1 SGHDT and CDR2 YYEEEE. CDR3 in DNA: TGTGCCAGCAGCCTCTTCGGGGGCCGTGACCAAGAGACCCAGTACTTC. This translates into CASSLFGGRDQETQYF. The whole variable domain, remainder taken from reference TRBV5-6 and TRBJ2-5, is DAGVTQSPTHLIKTRGQQVTLRCSPKSGHDTVSWYQQALGQGPQFIFQYYEEEERQRGNFPDRFSGHQFPNYSSELNVNALLLGDSALYLCASSLFGGRDQETQYFGPGTRLLVL.

In its sample, this clonotype was seen many times. The chain is built from TRBV6-1 and TRBJ1-1, with D possibly being TRBD1 (6 bases). CDR3 length equals 14 residues. The V gene's germline CDR1 is MNHNS and CDR2 SASEGT. The ends were cut back, 6 bases at V and 2 bases at J, with 13 bases in the middle. The CDR3 bases are TGTGCCAGCAGCCCGACAGGCGCAAACACTGAAGCTTTCTTT. Amino acid sequence: CASSPTGANTEAFF.

This clonotype was seen many times. The rearrangement joins TRBV4-1 to TRBJ1-1, with D possibly TRBD1 on 5 matching bases. The CDR3 is 14 amino acids. CDR1 MGHRA and CDR2 YSYEKL come from the germline V gene. V was shortened by 0 bases and J by 4 bases, with 9 bases between the two germline ends. As DNA, the CDR3 is TGCGCCAGCAGCCAAGATACAGGAAGCACTGAAGCTTTCTTT. This codes for CASSQDTGSTEAFF.

The rearrangement links TRBV12-3 or TRBV12-4 to TRBJ2-1; D is possibly TRBD2 (5 bases). V was shortened by 1 base and J by 4 bases, with 11 bases between the two germline ends. The CDR3 has 15 amino acids. The DNA for the CDR3 is TGTGCCAGCAGTTTAGTAGCGTCGGCGTACAATGAGCAGTTCTTC. Its translation: CASSLVASAYNEQFF.

The CDR3 loop reads CASRVNLGTGTF. Here the CDR3 DNA reads TGTGCCAGCAGGGTAAACCTGGGGACAGGGACCTTC. The chain joins TRBV12-3 or TRBV12-4 to TRBJ1-2; 9 bases are shared with TRBD1. The CDR3 covers 12 residues. V shed 6 bases, J shed 14 bases, and the junction held 10 bases outside the gene matches.

Turning to this clonotype: A much larger clone is a single base away; this may be a read error. The V gene is TRBV6-2 or TRBV6-3, the J gene TRBJ1-2; no clear D gene. Germline V gene lookup returns CDR1 MNHEY and CDR2 SVGEGT. V was pared by 1 base and J by 1 base, with 4 bases between. The CDR3 has 13 residues. The chain's CDR3 is CASSYWSNYGYTF. The DNA for the CDR3 is TGTGCCAGCAGTTACTGGAGTAACTATGGCTACACCTTC.

This clonotype was counted ten times or more. This chain uses TRBV10-1 with TRBJ1-2; TRBD1 might be the D (6 bases). V was shortened by 8 bases and J by 7 bases, with 17 bases between the two germline ends. CDR3 size: 13 residues. The germline V gene has CDR1 WNHNN and CDR2 SYGVQD (reference sequence). The CDR3 loop is CASGGGAFGGYTF. The DNA for the CDR3 is TGCGCCAGCGGGGGGGGGGCTTTCGGTGGCTACACCTTC.

This clonotype has ten or more counts. V and J are TRBV7-2 and TRBJ1-4; 10 bases agree with TRBD1. Germline V gives CDR1 SGHTA, CDR2 FQGNSA. CDR3 size: 15 residues. With V trimmed by 3 bases and J by 6 bases, 4 bases remained unmatched. The chain's CDR3 is CASSLGTGVDEKLFF. The CDR3 region has the DNA TGTGCCAGCAGCTTGGGGACAGGGGTTGATGAAAAACTGTTTTTT.

CDR3 coding DNA: TGTGCCATCAGTGAAACAGGGATAGCTTTCTTT. It yields the protein CAISETGIAFF. The chain combines TRBV10-3 with TRBJ1-1; TRBD1 is a possible D gene (6 bases). V lost 3 bases to trimming and J lost 10 bases, with 9 bases between them. CDR1 and CDR2 (germline): ENHRY, SYGVKD. This CDR3 spans 11 amino acids.

This clonotype appeared a few times. The genes are TRBV4-3 and TRBJ1-5, with 12 bases lining up with TRBD1. After removal of 4 bases from V and 6 bases from J, the junction contained 7 bases not matched to a gene. Germline CDR1 reads LGHNA; CDR2 reads YSLEER. This CDR3 has 16 amino acids. CDR3 bases: TGCGCCAGCAGCCTTCGGGACAGGGGGCGTAGTCAGCCCCAGCATTTT. Protein: CASSLRDRGRSQPQHF.

This clonotype was recorded only once. The J gene is TRBJ2-3, the V gene TRBV19; D unresolved. The end of the DNA aligns better with TRBJ1-5, so the J call may be wrong. Germline loops: CDR1 LNHDA, CDR2 SQIVND (reference sequence). The CDR3 sequence is 13 residues long. CDR3 bases: TGTGCCAGTAGTGTCAGCCGCACAGATACGCAGCATTTT. Amino acid sequence: CASSVSRTDTQHF.